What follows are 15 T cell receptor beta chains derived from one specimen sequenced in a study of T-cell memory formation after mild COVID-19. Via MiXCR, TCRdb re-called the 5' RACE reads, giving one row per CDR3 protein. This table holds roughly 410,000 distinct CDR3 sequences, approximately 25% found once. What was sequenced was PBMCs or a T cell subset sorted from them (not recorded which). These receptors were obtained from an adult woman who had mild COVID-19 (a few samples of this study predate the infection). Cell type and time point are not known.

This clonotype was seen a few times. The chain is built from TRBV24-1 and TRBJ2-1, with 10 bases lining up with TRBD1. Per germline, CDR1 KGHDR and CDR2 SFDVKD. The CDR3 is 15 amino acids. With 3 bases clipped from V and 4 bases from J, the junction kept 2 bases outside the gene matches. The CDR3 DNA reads TGTGCCACCAGTGATAGGGACAGGGGATACAATGAGCAGTTCTTC. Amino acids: CATSDRDRGYNEQFF.

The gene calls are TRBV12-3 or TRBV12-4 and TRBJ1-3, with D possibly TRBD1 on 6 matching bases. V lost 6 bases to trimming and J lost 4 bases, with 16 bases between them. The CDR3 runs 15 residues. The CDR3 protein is CASRAPWGAGNTIYF. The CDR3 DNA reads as TGTGCCAGCAGGGCCCCTTGGGGGGCGGGAAACACCATATATTTT.

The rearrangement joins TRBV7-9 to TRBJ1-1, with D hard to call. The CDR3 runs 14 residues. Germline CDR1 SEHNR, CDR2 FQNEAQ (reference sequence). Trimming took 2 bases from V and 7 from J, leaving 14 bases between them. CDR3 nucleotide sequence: TGTGCCAGCAGCTTATTCTCGGCAACAGATGAAGCTTTCTTT. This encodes CASSLFSATDEAFF.

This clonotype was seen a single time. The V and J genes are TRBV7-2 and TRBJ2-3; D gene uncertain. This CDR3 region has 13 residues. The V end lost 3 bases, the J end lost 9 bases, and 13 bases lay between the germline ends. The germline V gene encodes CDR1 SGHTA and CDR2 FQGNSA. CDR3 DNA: TGTGCCAGCAGCTTGCTCGAAGCAAACACGCAGTATTTT. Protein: CASSLLEANTQYF.

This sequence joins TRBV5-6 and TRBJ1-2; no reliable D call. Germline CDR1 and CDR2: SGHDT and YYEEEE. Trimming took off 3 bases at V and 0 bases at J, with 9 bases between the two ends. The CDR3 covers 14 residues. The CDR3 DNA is TGTGCCAGCAGCTACCCGCTCGCTAACTATGGCTACACCTTC. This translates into CASSYPLANYGYTF.

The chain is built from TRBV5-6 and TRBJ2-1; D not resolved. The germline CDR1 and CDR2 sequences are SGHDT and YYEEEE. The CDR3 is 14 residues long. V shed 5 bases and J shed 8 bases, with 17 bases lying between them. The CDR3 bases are TGTGCCAGCAGTTCCTGGATCCGGCCGGATGAGCAGTTCTTC. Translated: CASSSWIRPDEQFF. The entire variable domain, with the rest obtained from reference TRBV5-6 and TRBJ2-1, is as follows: DAGVTQSPTHLIKTRGQQVTLRCSPKSGHDTVSWYQQALGQGPQFIFQYYEEEERQRGNFPDRFSGHQFPNYSSELNVNALLLGDSALYLCASSSWIRPDEQFFGPGTRLTVL.

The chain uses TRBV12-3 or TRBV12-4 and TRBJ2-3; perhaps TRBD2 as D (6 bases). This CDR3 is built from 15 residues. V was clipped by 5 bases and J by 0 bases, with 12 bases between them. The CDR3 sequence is CASSPAGYSTDTQYF. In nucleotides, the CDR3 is TGTGCCAGCAGTCCGGCGGGGTATAGCACAGATACGCAGTATTTT.

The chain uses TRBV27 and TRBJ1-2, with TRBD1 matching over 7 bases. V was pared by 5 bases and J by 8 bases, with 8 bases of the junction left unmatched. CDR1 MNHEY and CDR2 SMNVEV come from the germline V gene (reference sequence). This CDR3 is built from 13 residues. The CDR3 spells CASSPLTGVGYTF. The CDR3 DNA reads TGTGCCAGCAGTCCCCTCACAGGGGTCGGCTACACCTTC.

In DNA, the CDR3 is TGTGCCAGCAGTTCCTTCAACCGGGACAGGGTCGCTGAAGCTTTCTTT. This encodes CASSSFNRDRVAEAFF. V gene TRBV12-3 or TRBV12-4 combines with J gene TRBJ1-1, with TRBD1 identical over 9 bases. The CDR3 totals 16 residues. Losses at the gene ends were 4 bases for V and 6 bases for J; bases not matched to a gene: 12.

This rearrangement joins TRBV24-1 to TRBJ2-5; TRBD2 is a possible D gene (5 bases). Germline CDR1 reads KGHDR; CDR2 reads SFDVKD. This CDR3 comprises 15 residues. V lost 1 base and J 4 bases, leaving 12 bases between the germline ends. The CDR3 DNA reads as TGTGCCACCAGTGATTTTGGCAGCGAGGGAGAGACCCAGTACTTC. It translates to CATSDFGSEGETQYF.

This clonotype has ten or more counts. CDR3 in DNA: TGTGCCAGCAGTGACTCGATTCCGGGACAGGGGTCAGATACGCAGTATTTT. It encodes CASSDSIPGQGSDTQYF. This chain links TRBV6-4 with TRBJ2-3, with 10 nucleotides matching TRBD1. This CDR3 contains 17 residues. Per the germline V gene, CDR1 is MRHNA and CDR2 is SNTAGT. The junction had 7 bases not matched to a gene; V was cut back by 0 bases and J by 4 bases.

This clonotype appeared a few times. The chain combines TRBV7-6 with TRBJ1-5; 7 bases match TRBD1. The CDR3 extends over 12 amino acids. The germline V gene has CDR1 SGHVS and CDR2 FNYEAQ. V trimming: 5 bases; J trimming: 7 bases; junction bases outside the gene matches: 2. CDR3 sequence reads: CASSAQGQPQHF. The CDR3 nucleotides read TGTGCCAGCAGCGCACAGGGGCAGCCCCAGCATTTT.

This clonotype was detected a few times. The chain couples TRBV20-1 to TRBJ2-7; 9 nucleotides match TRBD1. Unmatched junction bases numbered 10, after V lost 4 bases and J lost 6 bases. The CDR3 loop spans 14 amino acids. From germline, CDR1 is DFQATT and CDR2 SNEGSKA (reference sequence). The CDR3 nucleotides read TGCAGTGCTACCCCCTACAGGGGGCCTCCCGAGCAGTACTTC. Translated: CSATPYRGPPEQYF.

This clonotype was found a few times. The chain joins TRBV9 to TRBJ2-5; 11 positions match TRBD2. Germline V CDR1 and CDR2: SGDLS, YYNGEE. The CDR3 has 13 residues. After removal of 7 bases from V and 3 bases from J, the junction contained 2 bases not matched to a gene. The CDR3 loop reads CASPGLAEETQYF. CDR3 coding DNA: TGTGCCAGCCCGGGACTAGCGGAAGAGACCCAGTACTTC.

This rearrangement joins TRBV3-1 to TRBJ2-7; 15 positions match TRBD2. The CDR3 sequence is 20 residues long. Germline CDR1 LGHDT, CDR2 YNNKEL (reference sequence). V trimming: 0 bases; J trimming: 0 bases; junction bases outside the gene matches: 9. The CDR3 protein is CASSQEGPGLAGGSSYEQYF. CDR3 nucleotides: TGTGCCAGCAGCCAAGAAGGACCCGGACTAGCGGGAGGGAGCTCCTACGAGCAGTACTTC.